This T cell receptor beta chain was sequenced for a study of T-cell reconstitution after alpha-beta-depleted transplantation in children. Whole-study findings and limits: T cells produced anew were the main source of T-cell counts and diversity one year after transplant. Reportedly, alpha-beta T cells present about two months post-transplant originated from several hundred expanded clones of graft origin. Some patients owed their high day-60 TCRbeta diversity to surviving recipient T cells and thymic progenitors.

As concerns this clonotype: Its antigen remains unknown.

V lost 3 bases to trimming and J lost 6 bases; unmatched junction nucleotides: 7. There are 15 residues in the CDR3. Unique molecular identifiers were incorporated during preparation of the TCRbeta library. TCRdb used MiXCR to reprocess the PCR reads, holding one entry per CDR3 protein. The sample lists about 340,000 distinct CDR3 sequences, about a sixth occurring once. V usage is TRBV12-3 or TRBV12-4 and J usage is TRBJ2-2; TRBD1 agrees at 7 bases. Source: PBMCs, mostly from graft donor cells, taken 360 days after TCRalphabeta/CD19-depleted stem cell transplant. This TCR was sampled from a male patient between 2 and 10 years old who had a stem cell transplant for acute lymphoblastic leukemia, so the T cells may come from the graft donor. CDR3 protein: CASSLNRGLAGELFF. Written as DNA, the CDR3 is TGTGCCAGCAGTTTGAACAGGGGCTTAGCCGGGGAGCTGTTTTTT.